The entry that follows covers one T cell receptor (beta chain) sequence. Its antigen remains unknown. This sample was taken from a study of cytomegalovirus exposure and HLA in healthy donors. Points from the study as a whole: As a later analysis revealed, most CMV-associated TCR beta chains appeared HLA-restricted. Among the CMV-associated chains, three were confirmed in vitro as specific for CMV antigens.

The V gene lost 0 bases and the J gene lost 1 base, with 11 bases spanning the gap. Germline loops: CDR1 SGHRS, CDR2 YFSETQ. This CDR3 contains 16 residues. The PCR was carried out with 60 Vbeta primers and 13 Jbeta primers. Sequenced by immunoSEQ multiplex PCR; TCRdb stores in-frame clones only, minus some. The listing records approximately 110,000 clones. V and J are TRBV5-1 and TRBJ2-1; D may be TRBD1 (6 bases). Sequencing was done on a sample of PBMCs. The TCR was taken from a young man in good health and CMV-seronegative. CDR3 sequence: CASSLDGTLSYNEQFF. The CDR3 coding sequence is TGCGCCAGCAGCTTGGACGGGACACTGTCCTACAATGAGCAGTTCTTC.